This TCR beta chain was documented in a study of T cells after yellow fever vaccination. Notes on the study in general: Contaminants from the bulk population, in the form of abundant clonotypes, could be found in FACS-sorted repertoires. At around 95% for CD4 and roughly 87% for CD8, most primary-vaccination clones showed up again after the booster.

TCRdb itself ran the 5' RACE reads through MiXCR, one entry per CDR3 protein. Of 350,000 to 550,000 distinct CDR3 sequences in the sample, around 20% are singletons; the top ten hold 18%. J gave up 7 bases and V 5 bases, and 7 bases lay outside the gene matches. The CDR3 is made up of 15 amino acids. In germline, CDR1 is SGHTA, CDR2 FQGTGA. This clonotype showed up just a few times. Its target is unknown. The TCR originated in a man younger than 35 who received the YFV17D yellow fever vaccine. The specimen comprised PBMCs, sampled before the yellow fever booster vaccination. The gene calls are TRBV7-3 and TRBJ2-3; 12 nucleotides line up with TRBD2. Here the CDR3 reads CASSPQTSGGNTQYF. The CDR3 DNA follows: TGTGCCAGCAGCCCGCAGACTAGCGGGGGTAATACGCAGTATTTT.